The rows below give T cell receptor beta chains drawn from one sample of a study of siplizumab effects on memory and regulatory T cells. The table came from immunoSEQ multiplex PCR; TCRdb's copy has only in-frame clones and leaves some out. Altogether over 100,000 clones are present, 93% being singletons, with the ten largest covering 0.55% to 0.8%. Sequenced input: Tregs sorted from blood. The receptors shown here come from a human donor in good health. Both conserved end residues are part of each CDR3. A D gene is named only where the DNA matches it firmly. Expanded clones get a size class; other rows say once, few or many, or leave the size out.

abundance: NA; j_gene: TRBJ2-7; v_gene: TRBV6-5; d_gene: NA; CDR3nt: TGTGCCACTATTGGACCGTCCTACGAGCAGTACTTC; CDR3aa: CATIGPSYEQYF
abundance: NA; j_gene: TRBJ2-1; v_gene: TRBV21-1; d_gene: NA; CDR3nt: TGTGCCAGTTACGAAACAGGGGAAGGGCAGCAGTTCTTC; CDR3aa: CASYETGEGQQFF
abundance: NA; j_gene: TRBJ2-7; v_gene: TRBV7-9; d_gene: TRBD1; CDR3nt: TGTGCCAGCAGCTCGCTACAAATAGGCCGGGACAGGGACCACGAGCAGTACTTC; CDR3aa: CASSSLQIGRDRDHEQYF
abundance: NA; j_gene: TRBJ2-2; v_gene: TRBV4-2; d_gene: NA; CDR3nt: TGTGCCAGCAGCCAAGATCTCGCCGGGGAGCTGTTTTTT; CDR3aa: CASSQDLAGELFF
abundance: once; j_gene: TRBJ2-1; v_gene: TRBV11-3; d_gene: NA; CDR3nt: TGTGCCAGCAGTGGACAGTTATACAATGAGCAGTTCTTC; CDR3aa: CASSGQLYNEQFF
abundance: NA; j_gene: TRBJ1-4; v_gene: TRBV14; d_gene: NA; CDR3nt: TGTGCCAGCAGCCAAGATCGACAGATTAATGAAAAACTGTTTTTT; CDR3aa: CASSQDRQINEKLFF
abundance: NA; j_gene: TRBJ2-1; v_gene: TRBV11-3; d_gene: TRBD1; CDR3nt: TGTGCCAGCGGGTGGACAGGGGAGAATGAGCAGTTCTTC; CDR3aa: CASGWTGENEQFF
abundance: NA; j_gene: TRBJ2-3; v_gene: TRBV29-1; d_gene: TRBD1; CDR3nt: TGCAGCGCCCCGGCGGGACAGGGTACAGATACGCAGTATTTT; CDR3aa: CSAPAGQGTDTQYF
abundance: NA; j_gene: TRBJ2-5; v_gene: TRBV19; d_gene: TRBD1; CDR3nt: TGTGCCAGTAGTAAGGAGACAGGGCGTCGAGAGACCCAGTACTTC; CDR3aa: CASSKETGRRETQYF
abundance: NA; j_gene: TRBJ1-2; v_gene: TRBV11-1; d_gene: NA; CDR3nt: TGTGCCAGCAGCCCGGGTGAAGGTTATGGCTACACCTTC; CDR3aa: CASSPGEGYGYTF
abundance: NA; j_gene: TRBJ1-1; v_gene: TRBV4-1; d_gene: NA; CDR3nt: TGCGCCAGCAGCCAGGGACTTATGGCTTTCTTT; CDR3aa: CASSQGLMAFF
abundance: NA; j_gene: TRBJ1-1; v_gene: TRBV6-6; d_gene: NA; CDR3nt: TGTGCCAGCGTGATAGGGCCCTTTAACACTGAAGCTTTCTTT; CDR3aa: CASVIGPFNTEAFF
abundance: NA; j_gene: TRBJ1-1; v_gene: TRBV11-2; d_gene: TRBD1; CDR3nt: TGTGCCAGCAGCTTAGCTCAGGGGGCCACTGAAGCTTTCTTT; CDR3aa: CASSLAQGATEAFF
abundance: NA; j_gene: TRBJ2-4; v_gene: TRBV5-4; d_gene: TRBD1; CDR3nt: TGTGCCAGCAGCTTGGCCAAGGGGACAGGGGCCAAAAACATTCAGTACTTC; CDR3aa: CASSLAKGTGAKNIQYF
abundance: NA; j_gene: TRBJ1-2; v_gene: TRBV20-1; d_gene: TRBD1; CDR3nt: TGCAGTGCTAGAAGGGACAGGGTAAACACCTTC; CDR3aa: CSARRDRVNTF
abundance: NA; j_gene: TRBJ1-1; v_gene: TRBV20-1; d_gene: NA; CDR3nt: TGCAGTGCTATAGACTACACTGAAGCTTTCTTT; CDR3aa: CSAIDYTEAFF
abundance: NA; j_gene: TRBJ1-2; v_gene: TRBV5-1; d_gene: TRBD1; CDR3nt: TGCGCCAGCAGCTTGGGTGACAGGGCGGAGGGCTACACCTTC; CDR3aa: CASSLGDRAEGYTF
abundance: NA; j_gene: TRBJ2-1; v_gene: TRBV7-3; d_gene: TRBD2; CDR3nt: TGTGCCAGCAGCTTAACGGGAGGGCGCTCCTACAATGAGCAGTTCTTC; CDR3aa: CASSLTGGRSYNEQFF
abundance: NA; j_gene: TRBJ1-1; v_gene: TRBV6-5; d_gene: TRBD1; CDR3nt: TGTGCCAGCAGTTTAAACAGGGGGAGTACTGAAGCTTTCTTT; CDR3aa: CASSLNRGSTEAFF
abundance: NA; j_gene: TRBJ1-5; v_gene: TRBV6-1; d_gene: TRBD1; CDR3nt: TGTGCCAGCAGCCGGCTGACAGGGCCTAATCAGCCCCAGCATTTT; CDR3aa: CASSRLTGPNQPQHF
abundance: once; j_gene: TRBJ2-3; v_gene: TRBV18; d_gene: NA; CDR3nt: TGTGCCAGCTCACCGCAAGGGGGTTCAGATACGCAGTATTTT; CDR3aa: CASSPQGGSDTQYF
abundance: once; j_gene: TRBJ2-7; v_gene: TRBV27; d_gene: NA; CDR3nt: TGTGCCAGCAGGAGAACAGGGATCTACGAGCAGTACTTC; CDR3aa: CASRRTGIYEQYF
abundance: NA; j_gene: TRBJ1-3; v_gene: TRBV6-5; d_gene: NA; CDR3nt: TGTGCCACCCGCTTCGGGGGGTCAGGTGGAAACACCATATATTTT; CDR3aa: CATRFGGSGGNTIYF
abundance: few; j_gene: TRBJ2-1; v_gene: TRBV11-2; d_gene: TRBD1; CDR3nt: TGTGCCAGCAGCTTGGGACAGTCTCGGAATGAGCAGTTCTTC; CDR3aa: CASSLGQSRNEQFF
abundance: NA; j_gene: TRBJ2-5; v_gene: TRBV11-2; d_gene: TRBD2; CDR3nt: TGTGCCAGCAGCTTACAGTCTAGCGGATTTGAGACCCAGTACTTC; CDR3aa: CASSLQSSGFETQYF
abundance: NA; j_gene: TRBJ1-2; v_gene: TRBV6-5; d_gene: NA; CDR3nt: TGTGCCAGCAGTTCAGCGGGAGAAGGCTACACCTTC; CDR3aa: CASSSAGEGYTF
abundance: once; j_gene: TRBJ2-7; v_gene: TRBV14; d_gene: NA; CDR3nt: TGTGCCAGCAGCCACCCCTCGCGCTACGAGCAGTACTTC; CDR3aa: CASSHPSRYEQYF
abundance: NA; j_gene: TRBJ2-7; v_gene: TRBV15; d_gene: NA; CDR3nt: TGTGCCACCAGGAAGACGGAAACAGAGATTACGAAGGTGCAGTACTTC; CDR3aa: CATRKTETEITKVQYF
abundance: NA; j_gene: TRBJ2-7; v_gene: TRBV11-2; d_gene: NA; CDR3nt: TGTGCCAGCAGCTTAGTCTGGGGGCTCCCCCTCGAGCAGTACTTC; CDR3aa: CASSLVWGLPLEQYF
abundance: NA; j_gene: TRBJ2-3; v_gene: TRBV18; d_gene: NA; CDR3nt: TGTGCCAGCACCGGCACAGGGACAGATACGCAGTATTTT; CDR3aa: CASTGTGTDTQYF
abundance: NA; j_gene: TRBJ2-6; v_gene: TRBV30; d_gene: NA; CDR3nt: TGTGCCTGTTTTAGCCCGACGGGGGTCTCTGGGGCCAACGTCCTGACTTTC; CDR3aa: CACFSPTGVSGANVLTF
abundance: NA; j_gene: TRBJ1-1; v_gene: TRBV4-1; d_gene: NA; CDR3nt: TGCGCCAGCGGAAGGTCGACAGTGAACACTGAAGCTTTCTTT; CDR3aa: CASGRSTVNTEAFF
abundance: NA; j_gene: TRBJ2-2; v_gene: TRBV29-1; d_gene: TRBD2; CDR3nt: TGCAGCGTTAAGGAGCGGGAGGGCTCCGGGGAGCTGTTTTTT; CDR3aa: CSVKEREGSGELFF
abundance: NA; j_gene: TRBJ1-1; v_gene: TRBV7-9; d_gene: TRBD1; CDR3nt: TGTGCCAGCAGCTTGGACAGGGGGCAGAACACTGAAGCTTTCTTT; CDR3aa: CASSLDRGQNTEAFF
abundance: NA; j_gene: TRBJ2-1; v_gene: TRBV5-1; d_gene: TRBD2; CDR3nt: TGCGCCAGCAGCTTCAAACTAGCGGGGTACAATGAGCAGTTCTTC; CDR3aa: CASSFKLAGYNEQFF
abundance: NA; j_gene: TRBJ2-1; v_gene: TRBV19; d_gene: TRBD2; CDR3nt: TGTGCCAGCAGACTAGCGGGAGTGTCCAATGAGCAGTTCTTC; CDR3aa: CASRLAGVSNEQFF